This T cell receptor beta chain was retrieved from a study of blood T cell repertoires in COVID-19. Study details: Some COVID-19 samples were acute and others convalescent; all came from the United States, Italy and Spain.

As originally analysed: Amplification of reference gene primers was used by the study to estimate nucleated cell counts. Only in-frame clones appear in the TCRdb table, and some are missing; sequencing was by immunoSEQ multiplex PCR. The V and J calls and clone size are taken from that table; D and trimming were inferred from the DNA. The sample contains 100,000 to 150,000 clones, around 89% of which appear only once. This CDR3 comprises 19 residues. Germline V gives CDR1 SGHDT, CDR2 YYEEEE. V dropped 5 bases and J dropped 3; count of bases not matched to a gene: 18. The rearrangement links TRBV5-6 to TRBJ1-5, with TRBD1 identical over 9 bases. The source of this sequence is a man in his fifties or sixties with active or convalescent COVID-19. Sequences were obtained from peripheral blood. The CDR3 protein is CASSSNTGTGWGINQPQHF. CDR3 DNA sequence: TGTGCCAGCAGTTCGAATACCGGGACAGGGTGGGGCATCAATCAGCCCCAGCATTTT.